Shown below are 16 T cell receptor beta chains from a single sample sequenced in a study of immune characterization of retroperitoneal liposarcoma. TCRdb reprocessed the PCR reads via MiXCR and lists one record per CDR3 protein. This sample has approximately 9,700 distinct CDR3 sequences, with 25% to 30% found just once. Sequences were obtained from tumor tissue. The receptors originated from a male donor with retroperitoneal liposarcoma.

This sequence joins TRBV6-1 and TRBJ2-7; possibly TRBD2 for D (7 bases). The CDR3 consists of 14 residues. Germline CDR1 reads MNHNS; CDR2 reads SASEGT. V lost 8 bases, J lost 2 bases, and 16 bases lay in between. CDR3 residues: CASGSDGGPYEQYF. CDR3 coding DNA: TGTGCCAGCGGGTCGGACGGGGGGCCCTACGAGCAGTACTTC.

In its sample, this clonotype was seen a few times. For the CDR3, the DNA is TGTGCCAGCAGGGATCGGGACAATGAGCAGTACTTC. This gives the protein CASRDRDNEQYF. The V and J genes are TRBV6-1 and TRBJ2-1; D is perhaps TRBD1 (6 bases). The end of the DNA is better explained by TRBJ2-7, so the J call may be wrong. The CDR3 length is 12 residues. CDR1 and CDR2 (germline): MNHNS, SASEGT.

This clonotype is judged large. The rearrangement links TRBV6-1 to TRBJ2-1, with D possibly matching TRBD1 (5 bases). CDR1 and CDR2 from the germline V gene are MNHNS and SASEGT. This CDR3 comprises 13 residues. Deletions cut 8 bases from V and 5 bases from J, with 13 bases between. CDR3 nucleotide sequence: TGTGCCAGCGGATCAGGGCCACACAATGAGCAGTTCTTC. This translates into CASGSGPHNEQFF.

The chain joins TRBV5-1 to TRBJ2-5; 9 bases fit TRBD2. The germline V gene encodes CDR1 SGHRS and CDR2 YFSETQ. The V and J ends lost 5 bases and 11 bases, in that order; junction bases with no gene match: 19. The CDR3 contains 16 residues. The CDR3 is CASSPDGLAGNNEQYF. Here the CDR3 DNA reads TGCGCCAGCAGTCCTGACGGGCTAGCGGGAAATAATGAGCAGTACTTC.

A word on this clonotype: This may arise from a read error, as a much more abundant clone is one base away. This chain uses TRBV6-5 with TRBJ2-3; 16 bases agree with TRBD2. Germline V CDR1 and CDR2: MNHEY, SVGAGI. The CDR3 is 15 residues long. The CDR3 protein is CASSGTSGGADAQYF. CDR3 in DNA: TGTGCCAGCAGTGGGACTAGCGGGGGGGCAGATGCGCAGTATTTT.

This chain joins TRBV11-2 and TRBJ2-3; 7 nucleotides agree with TRBD2. The CDR3 runs 15 residues. J lost 1 base, V lost 3 bases, and 4 bases had no gene match. CDR1 and CDR2 (germline): SGHAT, FQNNGV. DNA for the CDR3: TGTGCCAGCAGCTTCGGTGGGGGGGGCACAGATACGCAGTATTTT. Translation: CASSFGGGGTDTQYF.

The chain has TRBV6-1 and TRBJ1-3; D not certain. Germline V gene sequence: CDR1 MNHNS, CDR2 SASEGT. CDR3 length: 12 residues. Trimming pared 7 bases from V and 4 bases from J, leaving 8 bases between. DNA for the CDR3: TGTGCCAGCACCTCGGGCGGAAACACCATATATTTT. Amino acids: CASTSGGNTIYF.

This rearrangement joins TRBV7-4 to TRBJ2-5; D may match TRBD1 or TRBD2 (5 bases each). The CDR3 loop spans 13 amino acids. The germline V gene encodes CDR1 SGHVT and CDR2 SQSDAQ. V dropped 6 bases and J dropped 5 bases, with 13 bases sitting between them. In DNA form, the CDR3 reads TGTGCCAGCAGGCCCCAGGGACGGGAGACCCAGTACTTC. This gives the protein CASRPQGRETQYF.

V gene TRBV6-1 combines with J gene TRBJ2-1; 8 bases fit TRBD2. The CDR3 extends over 14 amino acids. V shed 7 bases, J shed 7 bases, and the junction held 9 bases outside the gene matches. Germline values: CDR1 MNHNS, CDR2 SASEGT. CDR3 bases: TGTGCCAGCATTAGTACGGGGGGGGGAAATGAGCAGTTCTTC. Encoded protein: CASISTGGGNEQFF.

The V call is TRBV25-1, the J call TRBJ2-4; D might be TRBD2 (5 bases). Trimming removed 7 bases from V and 13 bases from J, with 17 bases in between. From germline, CDR1 is MGHDK and CDR2 SYGVNS. The CDR3 is made up of 12 amino acids. The CDR3 DNA sequence: TGTGCCAGCACGGGCGAGGGTCCTAGGCAGTACTTC. As protein: CASTGEGPRQYF.

In this sample, this clonotype turned up a few times. The gene calls are TRBV25-1 and TRBJ2-4, with 7 bases that match TRBD1. The CDR3 length is 18 residues. J was trimmed by 13 bases and V by 2 bases; bases with no gene match: 23. CDR1 is MGHDK and CDR2 is SYGVNS in the germline V gene. The CDR3: CASSEGRDSHRSYNEQYF. CDR3 nucleotide sequence: TGTGCCAGCAGTGAAGGTCGGGACAGCCACCGCTCCTACAATGAGCAGTACTTC.

By sample fraction, this clonotype is medium-sized (0.01 to 0.1%). The V call is TRBV7-2, the J call TRBJ1-2; D is ambiguous. V was trimmed by 5 bases and J by 4 bases, leaving 11 bases between them. From germline, CDR1 is SGHTA and CDR2 FQGNSA. The CDR3 is 13 residues long. CDR3 region: CASSRAGPYGYTF. The CDR3 DNA is TGTGCCAGCAGCCGCGCGGGTCCCTATGGCTACACCTTC.

CDR3 coding DNA: TGTGCCAGCAGTTACTCGACAGGGGGCCCCTACGAGCAGTACTTC. Translating it yields CASSYSTGGPYEQYF. This chain joins TRBV6-6 and TRBJ2-4; 10 bases agree with TRBD1. The J call is doubtful: the DNA matches TRBJ2-7 better. This CDR3 is built from 15 residues. The V gene's germline CDR1 is MNHNY and CDR2 SVGAGI (reference sequence).

This clonotype was picked up a small number of times. V is TRBV27 and J is TRBJ2-3, with no clear D. The CDR3 has 15 amino acids. V lost 3 bases, J lost 4 bases, and 14 bases lay in between. Germline assignment: CDR1 MNHEY and CDR2 SMNVEV (reference sequence). The CDR3 loop reads CASSFRDPSADTQYF. The CDR3, as DNA: TGTGCCAGCAGTTTCCGAGACCCCAGCGCAGATACGCAGTATTTT.

The chain links TRBV6-5 to TRBJ2-2; D gene uncertain. CDR1 and CDR2 from the germline V gene are MNHEY and SVGAGI. This CDR3 has 15 residues. V was cut by 2 bases and J by 0 bases, with 7 bases left in between. CDR3 bases: TGTGCCAGCAGTTACCAATTCTCGAACACCGGGGAGCTGTTTTTT. Translating gives CASSYQFSNTGELFF.

There are a few counts of this clonotype. This sequence joins TRBV6-1 and TRBJ2-1; D unclear. V gave up 8 bases and J gave up 10 bases, with 15 bases separating them. This CDR3 has 12 residues. Germline V gives CDR1 MNHNS, CDR2 SASEGT. The CDR3 protein is CASQQFTYEQFF. CDR3 nucleotides: TGTGCCAGCCAGCAGTTTACCTACGAGCAGTTCTTC.